The 30 T cell receptor beta chains below all came from one sample that was sequenced in a study of graft-versus-host responses after intestinal transplantation. TCRdb keeps only in-frame clones here, not all; method: immunoSEQ multiplex PCR. The sample carries about 57,000 clones, around nine tenths recorded once. This material consisted of PBMCs, taken 26 days after transplant. These receptors were collected from a human patient who received an intestinal transplant, so some T cells may come from the graft donor.

CDR3 in DNA: TGTGCCAGCAGTGGGGGGGGGCCACAGGGTCGCGAGCAGTACGTC. Translated: CASSGGGPQGREQYV. The gene calls are TRBV25-1 and TRBJ2-7; D is perhaps TRBD2 (7 bases). Germline V gene lookup returns CDR1 MGHDK and CDR2 SYGVNS. Trimming took off 4 bases at V and 6 bases at J, with 19 bases between the two ends. This CDR3 region has 15 residues.

The chain employs TRBV6-5 and TRBJ2-5; 7 bases match TRBD1. CDR1 and CDR2 from the germline V gene are MNHEY and SVGAGI. Unmatched junction bases numbered 4, after V lost 6 bases and J lost 0 bases. The CDR3 sequence is 14 residues long. CDR3 nucleotides: TGTGCCAGCAGCCCACAGGGGTACCAAGAGACCCAGTACTTC. Protein: CASSPQGYQETQYF.

Only one count was recorded for this clone. The genes are TRBV14 and TRBJ1-2; a weak D match, TRBD1 (5 bases). Germline V gene sequence: CDR1 SGHDN, CDR2 FVKESK. The CDR3 contains 15 residues. Trimming left V 4 bases short and J 1 base short, with 13 bases between. CDR3 in DNA: TGTGCCAGCAGCCGAACAGGAGAGATTAACTATGGCTACACCTTC. As protein: CASSRTGEINYGYTF. Filled out from reference TRBV14 and TRBJ1-2, the complete variable domain reads EAGVTQFPSHSVIEKGQTVTLRCDPISGHDNLYWYRRVMGKEIKFLLHFVKESKQDESGMPNNRFLAERTGGTYSTLKVQPAELEDSGVYFCASSRTGEINYGYTFGSGTRLTVV.

The genes are TRBV1 and TRBJ2-5; the D call of TRBD2 is as the table states it, not checked on the DNA. TRBV1 is tagged as a pseudogene. The CDR3 extends over 14 amino acids. Here the CDR3 reads CTSSRLPAGETQYF. The CDR3 DNA reads as TGCACCAGCAGCCGGCTACCCGCGGGAGAGACCCAGTACTTC.

This chain links TRBV6-6 with TRBJ2-7; D call uncertain. Germline CDR1 MNHNY, CDR2 SVGAGI (reference sequence). V lost 10 bases, J lost 4 bases, and 17 bases lay in between. This CDR3 region has 13 residues. The CDR3, as DNA: TGTGCCACGTCCTACGGTCAGAGGTACGAGCAGTACTTC. Residues: CATSYGQRYEQYF.

The rearrangement joins TRBV4-1 to TRBJ2-1, with D maybe TRBD2 (5 bases). The CDR3 length is 14 residues. Trimming shortened V by 2 bases and J by 7 bases, and 12 bases separated the two germline ends. From germline, CDR1 is MGHRA and CDR2 YSYEKL. Here the CDR3 reads CASSQIGGENEQFF. The CDR3 coding sequence is TGCGCCAGCAGCCAAATTGGAGGAGAAAATGAGCAGTTCTTC.

The rearrangement links TRBV28 to TRBJ2-3; D perhaps matches TRBD1 (6 bases). The CDR3 totals 17 residues. Trimming shortened V by 2 bases and J by 2 bases, and 17 bases separated the two germline ends. From germline, CDR1 is MDHEN and CDR2 SYDVKM. The DNA of the CDR3 is TGTGCCAGCAGTTTACGTAGTCAGGGGACCATCACAGATACGCAGTATTTT. The encoded protein is CASSLRSQGTITDTQYF.

The chain joins TRBV25-1 to TRBJ2-1, with D tentatively TRBD1 (8 bases). The CDR3 contains 15 residues. Germline CDR1 reads MGHDK; CDR2 reads SYGVNS. Deletions cut 8 bases from V and 6 bases from J, with 20 bases between. Written as DNA, the CDR3 is TGTGCCAGCGGGGGGGGACAGGCCATTTTCAATGAGCAGTTCTTC. It specifies CASGGGQAIFNEQFF.

The J gene is TRBJ2-1, the V gene TRBV6-1; 8 bases line up with TRBD2. Germline CDR1 is MNHNS and CDR2 is SASEGT. The CDR3 covers 15 residues. With 3 bases clipped from V and 8 bases from J, the junction kept 9 bases outside the gene matches. The CDR3 DNA reads TGTGCCAGCAGTGACTTGGCGGGGGGTTCATATGAGCAGTTCTTC. Residues: CASSDLAGGSYEQFF.

The chain employs TRBV5-1 and TRBJ2-3; TRBD2 is a possible D gene (5 bases). V gave up 7 bases and J gave up 6 bases, with 24 bases separating them. CDR3 length equals 16 residues. Germline values: CDR1 SGHRS, CDR2 YFSETQ. DNA of the CDR3: TGCGCCAGCGGACTCGGCGGCAGCGGATTCCAGGATACGCAGTATTTT. Amino acids: CASGLGGSGFQDTQYF.

V usage is TRBV5-5 and J usage is TRBJ1-6; tentatively, D is TRBD1 (6 bases). This CDR3 has 15 residues. V dropped 4 bases and J dropped 10 bases, with 18 bases sitting between them. Germline values: CDR1 SGHKS, CDR2 YYEKEE (reference sequence). The CDR3 nucleotides are TGTGCCAGCAGCATAGAGGAACAGGGAACGTCACCCCTCCACTTT. Protein: CASSIEEQGTSPLHF.

The genes are TRBV30 and TRBJ1-5; D perhaps matches TRBD1 (5 bases). The CDR3 is 13 residues long. V shed 4 bases and J shed 0 bases, with 7 bases lying between them. CDR1 is GTSNPN, CDR2 SVGIG, per germline (reference sequence). The CDR3 sequence: CAWTGYSNQPQHF. The CDR3 coding sequence is TGTGCCTGGACAGGGTATAGCAATCAGCCCCAGCATTTT. Drawing the rest from reference TRBV30 and TRBJ1-5, the complete variable domain is SQTIHQWPATLVQPVGSPLSLECTVEGTSNPNLYWYRQAAGRGLQLLFYSVGIGQISSEVPQNLSASRPQDRQFILSSKKLLLSDSGFYLCAWTGYSNQPQHFGDGTRLSIL.

This clone turned up a few times. The chain couples TRBV7-2 to TRBJ1-3; a possible D gene is TRBD1 (5 bases). The CDR3 is 17 amino acids. Trimming shortened V by 1 base and J by 0 bases, and 13 bases separated the two germline ends. From germline, CDR1 is SGHTA and CDR2 FQGNSA. The CDR3: CASSLEGQGFSGNTIYF. CDR3 nucleotides: TGTGCCAGCAGCTTAGAGGGTCAGGGCTTCTCTGGAAACACCATATATTTT.

This chain connects TRBV5-5 to TRBJ2-5, with TRBD1 identical over 8 bases. CDR3 length: 16 amino acids. CDR1 is SGHKS, CDR2 YYEKEE, per germline (reference sequence). V gave up 0 bases and J gave up 1 base; unmatched junction bases: 5. CDR3: CASSLEEDRGQETQYF. Written as DNA, the CDR3 is TGTGCCAGCAGCTTGGAGGAAGACAGGGGCCAAGAGACCCAGTACTTC.

The chain joins TRBV27 to TRBJ2-4, with 8 bases lining up with TRBD2. This CDR3 comprises 15 residues. Looked up from germline, CDR1 is MNHEY and CDR2 is SMNVEV (reference sequence). V was clipped by 2 bases and J by 9 bases; unmatched bases: 9. The CDR3 DNA reads as TGTGCCAGCAGTTTACGCCCCGGGGGGGAGGGCATTCAGTACTTC. Amino acid sequence: CASSLRPGGEGIQYF.

The chain employs TRBV5-6 and TRBJ1-2, with D possibly matching TRBD1 (5 bases). Between the trimmed V and J ends, which lost 4 bases and 4 bases, there was a span of 17 bases. The germline CDR1 and CDR2 sequences are SGHDT and YYEEEE. This CDR3 spans 15 amino acids. The CDR3 reads CASSPRGGEIYGYTF. The CDR3 DNA follows: TGTGCCAGCAGCCCACGGGGGGGGGAAATCTATGGCTACACCTTC.

This chain uses TRBV6-1 with TRBJ2-3, with a weak D call TRBD2 (5 bases). CDR3 size: 15 residues. The V end was cut by 3 bases, the J end by 0 bases, with 10 bases between. The germline V gene has CDR1 MNHNS and CDR2 SASEGT. Here the CDR3 reads CASSDQLGSTDTQYF. CDR3 nucleotides: TGTGCCAGCAGTGACCAACTAGGTAGCACAGATACGCAGTATTTT.

This clone was observed once. V and J are TRBV28 and TRBJ1-5, with TRBD1 as a possible D gene (6 bases). CDR1 and CDR2 from the germline V gene are MDHEN and SYDVKM. The CDR3 extends over 17 amino acids. V lost 2 bases to trimming and J lost 0 bases, with 14 bases between them. The CDR3 bases are TGTGCCAGCAGTTTACGGACAGCTCGATATAGCAATCAGCCCCAGCATTTT. This sequence encodes CASSLRTARYSNQPQHF.

J is TRBJ2-7 and V is TRBV4-1, with 8 bases lining up with TRBD1. The CDR3 contains 14 residues. V lost 4 bases and J lost 4; bases outside the gene matches: 6. CDR1 is MGHRA and CDR2 is YSYEKL in the germline V gene. The CDR3 region is CASSPRGTGYEQYF. The CDR3 coding sequence is TGCGCCAGCAGCCCCCGGGGGACAGGTTACGAGCAGTACTTC.

The chain links TRBV27 to TRBJ2-1; maybe TRBD2 (5 bases). Germline CDR1 reads MNHEY; CDR2 reads SMNVEV (reference sequence). The V end lost 5 bases, the J end lost 0 bases, and 14 bases lay between the germline ends. This CDR3 contains 16 residues. CDR3 DNA: TGTGCCAGCAGTACAACCACCACTAGCTCCTACAATGAGCAGTTCTTC. Amino acid sequence: CASSTTTTSSYNEQFF.

This rearrangement joins TRBV6-6 to TRBJ2-2, with D perhaps TRBD2 (6 bases). CDR1 is MNHNY, CDR2 SVGAGI, per germline (reference sequence). CDR3 length equals 15 residues. The V end lost 4 bases, the J end lost 8 bases, and 17 bases lay between the germline ends. This chain's CDR3 is CASSWDSRPTGELFF. DNA of the CDR3: TGTGCCAGCAGTTGGGACTCTCGTCCGACGGGGGAGCTGTTTTTT.

This chain links TRBV28 with TRBJ1-6; TRBD1 agrees at 7 bases. CDR1 and CDR2 (germline): MDHEN, SYDVKM. V was pared by 3 bases and J by 7 bases, with 12 bases of the junction left unmatched. This CDR3 is built from 17 residues. The CDR3 nucleotides are TGTGCCAGCAGTTTCCCCCTCAATACAGGGGAGAATTCACCCCTCCACTTT. Translated: CASSFPLNTGENSPLHF.

V gene TRBV7-9 combines with J gene TRBJ2-6; 7 nucleotides agree with TRBD1. V was clipped by 3 bases and J by 4 bases; unmatched bases: 6. The CDR3 has 16 residues. From germline, CDR1 is SEHNR and CDR2 FQNEAQ (reference sequence). CDR3 DNA sequence: TGTGCCAGCAGCTTGGGACAGTCCCCCGGGGCCAACGTCCTGACTTTC. The encoded protein is CASSLGQSPGANVLTF.

The V call is TRBV4-1, the J call TRBJ2-7, with D maybe TRBD1 (6 bases). Trimming shortened V by 4 bases and J by 7 bases, and 14 bases separated the two germline ends. CDR3 length: 13 amino acids. CDR1 is MGHRA, CDR2 YSYEKL, per germline. The CDR3 here is CASSLKQGPEQYF. The CDR3 nucleotides read TGCGCCAGCAGCCTGAAACAGGGCCCAGAGCAGTACTTC.

This chain connects TRBV5-1 to TRBJ1-2, with TRBD1 matching over 7 bases. Germline CDR1 reads SGHRS; CDR2 reads YFSETQ. This CDR3 is 14 amino acids long. With 0 bases clipped from V and 7 bases from J, the junction kept 6 bases outside the gene matches. The CDR3 sequence is CASSLGQGLTGYTF. The CDR3, as DNA: TGCGCCAGCAGCTTGGGACAGGGCCTGACTGGCTACACCTTC.

The chain couples TRBV11-2 to TRBJ2-1; 7 bases match TRBD1. The CDR3 covers 15 residues. The germline CDR1 and CDR2 sequences are SGHAT and FQNNGV. Trimming cost V 5 bases and J 5 bases; bases outside gene matches: 9. CDR3 amino acids: CASSPTGQPNNEQFF. DNA for the CDR3: TGTGCCAGCAGCCCAACGGGACAGCCTAACAATGAGCAGTTCTTC.

The chain has TRBV5-6 and TRBJ1-5; 7 bases align to TRBD1. CDR1 is SGHDT, CDR2 YYEEEE, per germline. Germline trimming cut 1 base from V and 0 bases from J; bases unmatched to any gene: 10. CDR3 length: 18 residues. The CDR3 protein is CASSLLDRQTYSNQPQHF. The CDR3 DNA reads TGTGCCAGCAGCTTGCTGGACAGGCAAACCTATAGCAATCAGCCCCAGCATTTT. The full variable domain, rest sourced from reference TRBV5-6 and TRBJ1-5, is DAGVTQSPTHLIKTRGQQVTLRCSPKSGHDTVSWYQQALGQGPQFIFQYYEEEERQRGNFPDRFSGHQFPNYSSELNVNALLLGDSALYLCASSLLDRQTYSNQPQHFGDGTRLSIL.

The chain joins TRBV9 to TRBJ2-7, with 8 bases lining up with TRBD1. From germline, CDR1 is SGDLS and CDR2 YYNGEE. With 4 bases clipped from V and 4 bases from J, the junction kept 10 bases outside the gene matches. This CDR3 region has 15 residues. The CDR3 loop is CASSPRDRGGYEQYF. The CDR3 nucleotides are TGTGCCAGCAGCCCACGAGACAGGGGAGGTTACGAGCAGTACTTC.

The V and J genes are TRBV6-1 and TRBJ1-1; a possible D gene is TRBD1 (6 bases). V was pared by 6 bases and J by 8 bases, with 22 bases between. Germline CDR1 and CDR2: MNHNS and SASEGT. The CDR3 runs to 15 residues. CDR3 DNA sequence: TGTGCCAGCAGGGGCGGGTGGGGGCGGGCGGTAGAAGCTTTCTTT. Translation gives CASRGGWGRAVEAFF.

The chain links TRBV5-5 to TRBJ2-7; D gene unclear. This CDR3 spans 11 amino acids. The V gene lost 4 bases and the J gene lost 2 bases, with 4 bases spanning the gap. The V gene's germline CDR1 is SGHKS and CDR2 YYEKEE (reference sequence). CDR3 in DNA: TGTGCCAGCAGCCCTGCCTACGAGCAGTACTTC. It yields the protein CASSPAYEQYF.